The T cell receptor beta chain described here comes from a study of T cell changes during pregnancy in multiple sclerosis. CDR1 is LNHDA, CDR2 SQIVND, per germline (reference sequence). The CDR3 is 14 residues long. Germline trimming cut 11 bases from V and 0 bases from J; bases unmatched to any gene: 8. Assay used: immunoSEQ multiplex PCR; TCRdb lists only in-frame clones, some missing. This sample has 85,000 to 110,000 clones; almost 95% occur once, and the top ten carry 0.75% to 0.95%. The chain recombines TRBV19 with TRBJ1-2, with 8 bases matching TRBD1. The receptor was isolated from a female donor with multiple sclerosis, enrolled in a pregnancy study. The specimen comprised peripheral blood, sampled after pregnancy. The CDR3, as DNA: TGTGCCTCATTTGACAGGGGAGCTAACTATGGCTACACCTTC. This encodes CASFDRGANYGYTF.